The subject of this entry is one T cell receptor beta chain. Its antigen remains undetermined. The input lacks base qualities; no much larger clone sits a single base away. This record belongs to a study of cytomegalovirus exposure and HLA in healthy donors (dated by TCRdb to 2017 to 2019). Background for the entire study: According to an earlier analysis of 587 of the donors, roughly 180 million T cells yielded some 120 million unique TCR beta sequences and about 280 Gb of sequence data. The study was designed to test whether signatures of past pathogen exposure could be identified by cataloging public T cell receptors. Because of strong linkage in the cohort, a handful of DR-DQ haplotypes were treated as single units for association and clustering. Every repertoire in the discovery cohort had been generated on one and the same sequencing platform. HLA typing included class I and class II loci at four-digit resolution. High-throughput TCR immunosequencing, statistical association of individual TCRs with disease status, and machine learning were combined to predict cytomegalovirus infection status. In addition to the first cohort of roughly 700 subjects, a separate validation cohort of under 150 different subjects was used. An earlier analysis of around 580 of the donors used high-throughput TCR beta sequencing to judge whether each TCR beta V gene segment behaved as functional or pseudogenic. In a later analysis, previously published TCR beta repertoires from about 640 donors were re-analyzed and high-resolution HLA genotyping was added so that TCR occurrence patterns could be studied. The genetic ancestry cluster associated with self-reported Caucasian donors included about 84% of the 398 genotyped donors. On average, approximately 250,000 unique TCR beta nucleotide sequences were sequenced per donor among 300 to 500 genotyped donors of the cohort, with around 19% of those sequences being non-productive. An early release covering roughly 640 HLA-typed donors comprised about 290 gigabases of sequencing data and 85 million or so unique TCR sequences. A later genetic analysis took genome-wide SNP genotypes for about three fifths of the 666 donors and used that subset as a discovery cohort. The study profiled the T cell repertoires of hundreds of subjects by immunosequencing and related them to cytomegalovirus serostatus. Donor age, sex, ethnicity and CMV serostatus were compiled alongside the repertoire data. Rather than using new phenotypic data, the later analysis identified candidate immune exposures from TCR beta sequences and from how often those sequences occurred across donors. The number of donors typed differed by locus, with 629-630 for A, B, C, DRB1 and DQB1, roughly 520 for DQA1, 600 to 610 for DPA1, and some 440 for DPB1.

Receptor libraries were prepared by the immunoSEQ multiplex PCR assay. For the multiplex PCR, a mixture combining 60 forward primers for TCR Vbeta segments and 13 reverse primers for TCR Jbeta segments was used. Amplification of the CDR3 region of rearranged TCR beta genes was performed with a multiplex PCR assay on genomic DNA. Amplified TCR beta libraries were sequenced as 87-base-pair reads on the Illumina HiSeq System. Turning to the authors' computational methods: A later analysis tallied roughly 78 million unique TCR beta chains across the approximately 670 repertoires, and about 10 million of those chains were shared by two or more donors. Raw reads were error-corrected and collapsed into unique sequences by a nearest-neighbor algorithm in which closely related sequences were merged to remove PCR and sequencing errors. CDR3 sequences were aligned to IMGT reference sequences to assign V, D and J gene segments. For a sequence to be retained, at least a six-nucleotide match to both a V gene segment and a J gene segment was required. Rearrangements were classified as productive when the CDR3 lacked stop codons and remained in frame with V and J, and all other rearrangements were classified as non-productive. Following IMGT convention, CDR3 was defined as the stretch from the second conserved V-encoded cysteine to the conserved J-encoded phenylalanine. Sequences without an unambiguous match to a single V gene segment were excluded from the earlier analysis of 450 to 650 of the donors. An earlier analysis of several hundred of the donors called V segments functional above 56.7% productive rearrangements and segregating when the between-donor standard deviation exceeded 5%. To diagnose cytomegalovirus status from the catalog of TCR beta chain sequences, a statistical classification framework was built. V and J gene assignment, in a later analysis, came from comparing TCR nucleotide sequences with IMGT/GENE-DB human TR gene sequences. A later analysis assigned CDR3 sequences and most-parsimonious VDJ recombination scenarios with the TCRdist pipeline. In a later analysis, each TCR beta chain was defined by its CDR3 amino acid sequence together with its V-gene family, and reads lacking a unique V-gene family were excluded. A later analysis removed 500 to 600 highly shared, low-generation-probability nucleotide sequences to deal with suspected cross-contamination and a sequencing artifact. In a later analysis, a clonal expansion index for each public chain was calculated from normalized within-repertoire ranks of inferred template counts. A later analysis computed generation probabilities with a VDJ recombination model fitted to out-of-frame rearrangements, and checked the results against IGoR. In a later analysis, TCR-TCR, TCR-HLA and TCR-CMV co-occurrence was scored with hypergeometric tests, and a repertoire-size bias correction was applied to TCR pairs. To estimate false discovery rates, a later analysis permuted the HLA or CMV assignments 20 times. A later analysis grouped co-occurring TCRs with DBSCAN, adding TCRdist sequence similarity when clustering within HLA-allele-positive subsets. For co-occurrence clustering, repertoires with fewer than 30,000 or more than 120,000 public chains were excluded, along with a handful of repertoires with anomalous nucleotide sharing. Here the immuneACCESS table is served through TCRdb, limited to in-frame sequences with V and J called. Missing clones are a known gap in these copies; in checked studies unresolved V genes cover under half, and the rest lacks a known reason. V, J and clone size are those of that table, while D and trimming were read from the DNA. A total of about 210,000 clones appear in this sample, 60% to 80% of them only once. The ten largest make up less than 2% of the sample.

Study-wide conclusions, independent of this receptor: The authors suggested that the approach could potentially be generalized to other disease states and immunological phenotypes. The study listed 164 TCR beta chains as associated with cytomegalovirus. Most CMV-associated TCR beta chains appeared to be HLA-restricted in a later analysis, and the HLA associations seemed to be driven largely by CMV exposure. In an earlier analysis of 587 of the donors, most TCR beta V segments appeared in productive rearrangements about 87% or about 30% of the time, broadly matching IMGT annotations. An association between a missense DCLRE1C variant and V-gene and J-gene trimming of TCR beta chains was found in a later genetic analysis and replicated in an independent cohort. The cohort was sequenced for TCR beta chains only, and without alpha or paired-chain data the features that could be detected were limited. Correlated functional status among segregating V segments might be attributable to linkage disequilibrium, but an unknown experimental factor could not be ruled out. Cytomegalovirus status was reported to be diagnosed by the classifier with high specificity and sensitivity in both the original and validation cohorts. In a later analysis, several top co-occurrence clusters were reported to appear linked to parvovirus B19, influenza, CMV and Epstein-Barr virus. Because the 87-base-pair reads could not distinguish some IMGT-functional V segments, including TRBV6-2 and TRBV6-3, those segments were excluded. In vitro tests confirmed that a few of the cytomegalovirus-associated TCR beta chains recognize cytomegalovirus antigens. Across donors, most TCR sequences were observed very rarely, whereas some public TCRs were present in many individuals. In a later analysis, HLA-associated TCR beta chains were found to be more clonally expanded and to have lower generation probabilities than equally common non-associated chains. According to a later analysis, TCR association rates differed among HLA loci, with DRB1 alleles showing the most associated TCRs and HLA-C alleles showing the fewest. Around 16 rarely observed V segments, including chromosome 9 orphons, were excluded from the earlier analysis of about 610 of the donors because counts were too low. A further reported finding was that TCR beta sequences accurately predicted the HLA-A and HLA-B alleles for most subjects in the first cohort. A later analysis associated 16,951 TCR beta sequences with specific HLA alleles at a false discovery rate of 0.05. Strong co-occurrence of HLA alleles, especially DR and DQ, made assigning TCR associations to individual alleles difficult. HLA typing was unavailable for some donors at each locus, so association tests used only the typed subset. Immune exposure information for the cohort was limited to CMV serostatus. A cluster of highly shared sequence variants was judged likely to be a technical artifact of the sequencing pipeline. Compared with the approximately 720-donor mean, donors in an Asian-associated ancestry cluster had fewer N-insertions in productive TCRs, according to a later genetic analysis. Sequencing depth was assumed to be roughly uniform across donors in the presence/absence analyses, though that assumption may not hold.

The cohort consisted of 600 to 700 healthy bone marrow donors. Cohort members were all nominally healthy when sampled, although unrecorded immune exposures were likely present. The donor was CMV seronegative and belonged to the group of 352 seronegative cohort members. Each donor provided a peripheral blood sample, and peripheral blood mononuclear cells were used for TCR beta sequencing. The Qiagen DNeasy Blood Extraction Kit was used to extract genomic DNA from the blood cell samples. The CDR3 holds 12 amino acids from the cysteine to the phenylalanine. Only the CDR3 region is kept as DNA, spanning 36 bases read in frame from base 1. V is pared back by 7 bases and J by 2 bases, with 5 bases lying between the germline termini. CDR1 and CDR2 were assigned from the germline V gene as MDHEN and SYDVKM.

Material for sequencing was PBMCs. The chain couples TRBV28 to TRBJ2-2, with the D gene not confidently named. This TCR was recovered from a male donor in good health and CMV-seronegative. The CDR3 region reads CASTPNTGELFF. The DNA sequence reads TGTGCCAGCACCCCAAACACCGGGGAGCTGTTTTTT.